This entry is about one T cell receptor (beta chain). There are a few counts of this clone. The antigen it binds to is not known. No much larger clone is present one base from it, and per-base qualities are unavailable. The CDR3, from cysteine to phenylalanine, totals 14 residues. Just CDR3 DNA is preserved here, 42 bases in frame from base 1. Cut back by 0 bases and 5 bases, the V and J ends lie 10 bases apart. The germline V gene encodes CDR1 GTSNPN and CDR2 SVGIG (reference sequence). The library was made by the immunoSEQ multiplex PCR assay. A mixture of 60 forward primers for TCR Vbeta segments and 13 reverse primers for TCR Jbeta segments was used in the multiplex PCR. Amplification of the CDR3 region of rearranged TCR beta genes was performed with a multiplex PCR assay on genomic DNA. Amplified TCR beta libraries were sequenced as 87-base-pair reads on the Illumina HiSeq System. On the study's bioinformatics: Across the 670 or so repertoires, a later analysis counted roughly 77 million unique TCR beta chains, 9.5 million to 12 million of which were shared by at least two donors. A nearest-neighbor algorithm error-corrected the raw reads and collapsed the reads into unique sequences, merging closely related sequences to remove PCR and sequencing errors. V, D and J gene segments were assigned by aligning CDR3 sequences to IMGT reference sequences. For a sequence to be retained, a match of at least six nucleotides was required to both a V gene segment and a J gene segment. Rearrangements were called productive when the CDR3 lacked stop codons and stayed in frame with V and J; all others were non-productive. Following IMGT convention, CDR3 was defined as the stretch from the second conserved V-encoded cysteine up to the conserved J-encoded phenylalanine. The earlier analysis of 500 to 650 of the donors excluded any sequence lacking an unambiguous match to a single V gene segment. In an earlier analysis of around 590 of the donors, a V segment was called functional when productive rearrangements were above 56.7%, and segregating when the standard deviation between donors exceeded 5%. To diagnose cytomegalovirus status from the catalog of TCR beta chain sequences, a statistical classification framework was built. V and J gene assignment, in a later analysis, came from comparing TCR nucleotide sequences with IMGT/GENE-DB human TR gene sequences. In a later analysis, CDR3 sequences and most-parsimonious VDJ recombination scenarios were assigned using the TCRdist pipeline. A later analysis defined each TCR beta chain by its CDR3 amino acid sequence plus V-gene family, and excluded reads lacking a unique V-gene family. A later analysis removed over 500 highly shared, low-generation-probability nucleotide sequences to deal with suspected cross-contamination and a sequencing artifact. For each public chain, a later analysis derived a clonal expansion index from normalized ranks of inferred template counts within each repertoire. A later analysis computed generation probabilities with a VDJ recombination model fitted to out-of-frame rearrangements, and checked the results against IGoR. Hypergeometric tests were used in a later analysis to score TCR-TCR, TCR-HLA and TCR-CMV co-occurrence, with a repertoire-size bias correction applied to the TCR pairs. In a later analysis, false discovery rates were estimated by permuting HLA or CMV assignments 20 times. In a later analysis, co-occurring TCRs were grouped using DBSCAN, and TCRdist sequence similarity was added for clustering within HLA-allele-positive subsets. Repertoires with fewer than 30,000 or more than 120,000 public chains, plus five repertoires with anomalous nucleotide sharing, were excluded from co-occurrence clustering. TCRdb provides this immuneACCESS table in a form limited to in-frame rearrangements. Some clones are lacking; in checked studies, under half of them reflect an unresolved V gene, and why the rest are absent is not known. V and J calls and clone size are copied from that table; D and trimming were computed from the DNA. The sample data list tens of thousands of clones, and about 77% of these were observed just once. Clones ranked in the top ten supply just under 2.5% of the sample.

The sample originates from a study of cytomegalovirus exposure and HLA in healthy donors (dated by TCRdb to about 2017). As for the study more broadly: In an earlier analysis of 450 to 750 of the donors, about 260 Gb of sequence data and some 100 million unique TCR beta sequences from 150 million to 200 million T cells were reported. An early release covering 550 to 700 HLA-typed donors comprised about 320 gigabases of sequencing data and around 86 million unique TCR sequences. Of the approximately 400 genotyped donors, around 81% fell in the genetic ancestry cluster associated with self-reported Caucasian donors. The aim of the study was to test whether cataloging public T cell receptors could identify signatures of past pathogen exposure. Using immunosequencing, the study profiled T cell repertoires from 640 or so subjects and related those repertoires to cytomegalovirus serostatus. Besides the first cohort of under 700 subjects, a separate validation cohort made up of 120 or so different subjects was used. High-throughput TCR immunosequencing, statistical association of individual TCRs with disease status, and machine learning were combined to predict cytomegalovirus infection status. A later analysis re-analyzed previously published TCR beta repertoires from 660 or so donors and added high-resolution HLA genotyping to study TCR occurrence patterns. Rather than using new phenotypic data, the later analysis identified candidate immune exposures from TCR beta sequences and from how often those sequences occurred across donors. To decide whether each TCR beta V gene segment behaved as functional or pseudogenic, an earlier analysis of fewer than 750 of the donors relied on high-throughput TCR beta sequencing. Donor age, sex, ethnicity and CMV serostatus were collected together with the repertoire data. Genome-wide SNP genotypes for about 55% of the 666 donors were used in a later genetic analysis, which treated that subset as a discovery cohort. All discovery cohort repertoires had been generated on a single sequencing platform. HLA typing included class I and class II loci at four-digit resolution. Typing coverage differed by locus: A, B, C, DRB1 and DQB1 were typed in about 620-640 donors, DQA1 in around 500, DPA1 in 600 to 610, and DPB1 in just under 490. Because of strong linkage in the cohort, roughly five DR-DQ haplotypes were treated as single units for association and clustering. Among under 450 genotyped donors of the cohort, an average of around 240,000 unique TCR beta nucleotide sequences were sequenced per donor, roughly a sixth of them non-productive.

The paper's findings and limits, for the study overall: A later analysis found that TCR association rates varied across HLA loci, with DRB1 alleles showing the most associated TCRs and HLA-C alleles the fewest. An association between a missense DCLRE1C variant and V-gene and J-gene trimming of TCR beta chains was found in a later genetic analysis and replicated in an independent cohort. Broadly in line with IMGT annotations, most TCR beta V segments showed up in productive rearrangements about 87% or about 30% of the time in an earlier analysis of approximately 600 of the donors. Most CMV-associated TCR beta chains appeared to be HLA-restricted in a later analysis, and the HLA associations seemed to be driven largely by CMV exposure. Because HLA typing was missing for some donors at each locus, association tests included only the typed subset. Correlated functional status among segregating V segments might reflect linkage disequilibrium, but an unknown experimental factor could not be ruled out. For the cohort, immune exposure information was limited to CMV serostatus. Because counts were too low, seventeen rarely observed V segments, including chromosome 9 orphons, were excluded from the earlier analysis of roughly 580 of the donors. Some IMGT-functional V segments, including TRBV6-2 and TRBV6-3, could not be told apart with the 87-base-pair reads, so those segments were excluded. In both the original and validation cohorts, the classifier was reported to diagnose cytomegalovirus status with high specificity and sensitivity. Most TCR sequences were observed very rarely across donors, whereas some public TCRs were present in many individuals. In this cohort, only TCR beta chains were sequenced, and detectable features were limited by the absence of alpha or paired-chain data. A cluster of highly shared sequence variants was judged likely to represent a technical artifact of the sequencing pipeline. When HLA alleles, especially DR and DQ, strongly co-occurred, TCR associations were difficult to assign to individual alleles. Three of the identified cytomegalovirus-associated TCR beta chains were confirmed in vitro to be specific for cytomegalovirus antigens. A later analysis reported that several top co-occurrence clusters appeared linked to parvovirus B19, influenza, CMV and Epstein-Barr virus. A further reported finding was that TCR beta sequences accurately predicted the HLA-A and HLA-B alleles for most subjects in the first cohort. In a later analysis, HLA-associated TCR beta chains were found to be more clonally expanded and to have lower generation probabilities than equally common non-associated chains. The presence/absence analyses assumed that sequencing depth was roughly uniform across donors, and that assumption may not be true. Compared with the roughly 600-donor mean, donors in an Asian-associated ancestry cluster had fewer N-insertions in productive TCRs, according to a later genetic analysis. In the study, about 150 TCR beta chains were listed as associated with cytomegalovirus. According to the authors, the approach could potentially be generalized to other disease states and immunological phenotypes. In a later analysis, 15,000 to 20,000 TCR beta sequences were associated with specific HLA alleles at a false discovery rate of 0.05.

In total, approximately 690 healthy bone marrow donors made up the cohort. All cohort members were sampled while nominally healthy, although unrecorded immune exposures were likely present. The donor tested CMV seropositive and was one of the 289 seropositive cohort members. Each donor provided a peripheral blood sample, and peripheral blood mononuclear cells were used for TCR beta sequencing. Genomic DNA was extracted from the blood cell samples with the Qiagen DNeasy Blood Extraction Kit. This chain joins TRBV30 to TRBJ2-2; TRBD2 might be the D gene, on 7 matching bases. The sequencing sample was made of PBMCs. The receptor comes from a male donor in good health and CMV-seropositive. The CDR3 protein is CAWSVRGGTGELFF. The sequenced DNA: TGTGCCTGGAGTGTAAGGGGGGGAACCGGGGAGCTGTTTTTT.